One sample yielded the 28 T cell receptor beta chains listed below, sequenced in a study of CD8+ T cells in alopecia areata (dated by TCRdb to between 2017 and 2018). Library preparation used the immunoSEQ multiplex PCR assay. For TCR sequencing, RNA was extracted from every sample and reverse transcribed into cDNA to serve as template. This is the immuneACCESS table as TCRdb keeps it, with only in-frame sequences that have V and J called. A part of the clones is gone; compared with another copy, unresolved V genes explain less than half, and the rest is unexplained. Counted in this sample were roughly 60,000 clones; 44% of them appeared once. In total, the top ten clones hold roughly half of the sample. The sequenced sample consisted of NKG2D-low CD8+ T cells sorted from blood. Read against the paper, the sample's cell subset or site label means: sorted CD8+ NKG2D-low blood T cells. These receptors all come from a human donor with alopecia areata.

The chain couples TRBV13 to TRBJ2-1; TRBD2 is a possible D gene (5 bases). This CDR3 is 13 amino acids long. V lost 7 bases and J lost 4, with 11 bases in between. The germline V gene has CDR1 PRHDT and CDR2 FYEKMQ (reference sequence). CDR3 amino acids: CASKDSQYNEQFF. The CDR3 DNA reads TGTGCCAGCAAGGACTCCCAGTACAATGAGCAGTTCTTC.

This rearrangement joins TRBV10-3 to TRBJ2-7, with TRBD1 identical over 8 bases. The CDR3 totals 12 residues. The V gene's germline CDR1 is ENHRY and CDR2 SYGVKD. The trim removed 7 bases at V and 7 bases at J, leaving 6 bases unmatched. DNA of the CDR3: TGTGCCATCACCGAGACAGGGGTGGAGCAGTACTTC. Protein sequence: CAITETGVEQYF.

The genes are TRBV4-3 and TRBJ2-3; D is unresolved. CDR3 length: 16 amino acids. Trimming removed 0 bases at V and 0 bases at J, with 10 bases between. Germline V CDR1 and CDR2: LGHNA, YSLEER. Here the CDR3 reads CASSQDWSSSTDTQYF. Here the CDR3 DNA reads TGCGCCAGCAGCCAAGATTGGAGTTCTAGCACAGATACGCAGTATTTT.

The count of this clone is one. The chain couples TRBV2 to TRBJ2-2; D not certain. CDR3 length: 12 amino acids. V shed 7 bases and J shed 6 bases, with 9 bases lying between them. Germline CDR1 and CDR2: SNHLY and FYNNEI. CDR3 sequence: CASMASSGELFF. The CDR3 DNA sequence: TGTGCCAGCATGGCCAGCTCCGGGGAGCTGTTTTTT.

The table lists this clone with a few counts. The chain joins TRBV27 to TRBJ2-1; weak D call: TRBD1 (6 bases). Germline loops: CDR1 MNHEY, CDR2 SMNVEV (reference sequence). Trimming shortened V by 8 bases and J by 2 bases, and 10 bases separated the two germline ends. The CDR3 covers 13 residues. CDR3 bases: TGTGCCAGCTCCAGGGACACCTACAATGAGCAGTTCTTC. Protein sequence: CASSRDTYNEQFF.

The genes are TRBV7-9 and TRBJ2-7; maybe TRBD2 (6 bases). The V end lost 3 bases, the J end lost 5 bases, and 11 bases lay between the germline ends. There are 13 residues in the CDR3. Germline loops: CDR1 SEHNR, CDR2 FQNEAQ (reference sequence). The CDR3 DNA reads TGTGCCAGCAGCTTCGGGGGTAATCACGAGCAGTACTTC. It specifies CASSFGGNHEQYF.

There are a few counts of this clone. The V and J genes are TRBV7-9 and TRBJ2-7; the D gene could be TRBD1 or TRBD2 (5 bases each). Germline loops: CDR1 SEHNR, CDR2 FQNEAQ (reference sequence). This CDR3 is built from 16 residues. V was clipped by 2 bases and J by 0 bases, with 14 bases between them. DNA for the CDR3: TGTGCCAGCAGCTTATACTCGGGGCCTAACTCCTACGAGCAGTACTTC. It specifies CASSLYSGPNSYEQYF.

In DNA form, the CDR3 reads TGCAGCGTTGAAGATCGAGACGTGGGTACAGCTTATGGCTACACCTTC. Translating gives CSVEDRDVGTAYGYTF. The chain joins TRBV29-1 to TRBJ1-2; D ambiguous. With 0 bases removed from V and 5 bases from J, the gap between germline ends came to 19 bases. The CDR3 has 16 residues. Germline V gene lookup returns CDR1 SQVTM and CDR2 ANQGSEA. Drawing the rest from reference TRBV29-1 and TRBJ1-2, the complete variable domain is SAVISQKPSRDICQRGTSLTIQCQVDSQVTMMFWYRQQPGQSLTLIATANQGSEATYESGFVIDKFPISRPNLTFSTLTVSNMSPEDSSIYLCSVEDRDVGTAYGYTFGSGTRLTVV.

V and J are TRBV4-3 and TRBJ1-1; 7 positions agree with TRBD1. There are 16 residues in the CDR3. V lost 3 bases and J lost 1; bases outside the gene matches: 8. Germline loops: CDR1 LGHNA, CDR2 YSLEER. DNA of the CDR3: TGCGCCAGCAGCCAGGATAGACAGGGCGGGAACACTGAAGCTTTCTTT. This gives the protein CASSQDRQGGNTEAFF.

This clone was counted between two and nine times. J is TRBJ2-2 and V is TRBV29-1; D unclear. V dropped 4 bases and J dropped 1 base, with 4 bases sitting between them. In germline, CDR1 is SQVTM, CDR2 ANQGSEA. CDR3 length: 12 amino acids. Written as DNA, the CDR3 is TGCAGCGTTGTGGGGAACACCGGGGAGCTGTTTTTT. It codes for CSVVGNTGELFF.

The rearrangement joins TRBV23-1 to TRBJ1-2, with D possibly TRBD1 on 6 matching bases. TRBV23-1 is reported as an ORF; its role is uncertain. CDR3 size: 17 residues. Between the trimmed V and J ends, which lost 2 bases and 1 base, there was a span of 17 bases. The CDR3: CASSQAETGSGNYGYTF. The CDR3 DNA reads TGCGCCAGCAGTCAAGCCGAAACAGGGTCGGGTAACTATGGCTACACCTTC.

V and J are TRBV7-9 and TRBJ1-1; the D gene is possibly TRBD1 (5 bases). Germline CDR1 reads SEHNR; CDR2 reads FQNEAQ (reference sequence). The CDR3 has 19 amino acids. Trimming cost V 4 bases and J 0 bases, with 24 bases left between them. CDR3 bases: TGTGCCAGCAGCTCAGCGGACGACAGTCGGATTGAAATGAACACTGAAGCTTTCTTT. Its translation is CASSSADDSRIEMNTEAFF.

The CDR3 nucleotides are TGTGCCAGCAGCTTTATGACAGGATTTAATTCACCCCTCCACTTT. Its protein is CASSFMTGFNSPLHF. V is TRBV7-9 and J is TRBJ1-6, with a weak D call TRBD1 (6 bases). This CDR3 spans 15 amino acids. Germline loops: CDR1 SEHNR, CDR2 FQNEAQ (reference sequence). Trimming cost V 3 bases and J 6 bases, with 12 bases left between them.

The J gene is TRBJ2-7, the V gene TRBV4-1, with 15 bases that match TRBD2. CDR3 size: 16 residues. Losses at the gene ends were 3 bases for V and 6 bases for J; bases not matched to a gene: 6. Germline assignment: CDR1 MGHRA and CDR2 YSYEKL. CDR3 sequence (DNA): TGCGCCAGCAGCCAGTTGGGACTAGCGGGAGGTCGCGAGCAGTACTTC. Its protein is CASSQLGLAGGREQYF.

This chain connects TRBV25-1 to TRBJ2-7; tentative D call: TRBD1 (7 bases). The CDR3 is 15 amino acids. Germline CDR1 and CDR2: MGHDK and SYGVNS. V lost 1 base and J lost 4, with 14 bases in between. The CDR3 DNA follows: TGTGCCAGCAGTGAATTTGACAGGGAGGAATACGAGCAGTACTTC. Its protein product is CASSEFDREEYEQYF.

The gene calls are TRBV29-1 and TRBJ2-7; tentative D call: TRBD1 (6 bases). The CDR3 has 11 residues. Trimming left V 4 bases short and J 4 bases short, with 8 bases between. In germline, CDR1 is SQVTM, CDR2 ANQGSEA. CDR3: CSVVRGYEQYF. Written as DNA, the CDR3 is TGCAGCGTTGTCAGGGGTTACGAGCAGTACTTC.

This clone was counted a few times. This rearrangement joins TRBV10-3 to TRBJ1-6; D not resolved. Germline CDR1 reads ENHRY; CDR2 reads SYGVKD. V was pared by 0 bases and J by 7 bases, with 4 bases between. The CDR3 sequence is 13 residues long. The CDR3 DNA reads as TGTGCCATCAGTGAGTCGGACAATTCACCCCTCCACTTT. This encodes CAISESDNSPLHF.

The V and J genes are TRBV29-1 and TRBJ1-2, with D possibly matching TRBD1 (6 bases). Germline CDR1 is SQVTM and CDR2 is ANQGSEA. The germline V and J ends were trimmed by 3 bases and 4 bases, with 12 bases remaining between them. The CDR3 sequence is 13 residues long. CDR3 loop: CSVDEGVVYGYTF. The CDR3 bases are TGCAGCGTTGACGAGGGGGTGGTCTATGGCTACACCTTC. Full variable domain (outside the CDR3, taken from reference TRBV29-1 and TRBJ1-2): SAVISQKPSRDICQRGTSLTIQCQVDSQVTMMFWYRQQPGQSLTLIATANQGSEATYESGFVIDKFPISRPNLTFSTLTVSNMSPEDSSIYLCSVDEGVVYGYTFGSGTRLTVV.

The chain uses TRBV7-9 and TRBJ2-6; the D call may be TRBD1 or TRBD2 (6 bases each). The CDR3 spans 16 residues. The germline V gene has CDR1 SEHNR and CDR2 FQNEAQ (reference sequence). The ends were cut back, 11 bases at V and 0 bases at J, with 17 bases in the middle. CDR3 in amino acids: CAWGDINRSGANVLTF. Written as DNA, the CDR3 is TGTGCCTGGGGGGACATAAACCGCTCTGGGGCCAACGTCCTGACTTTC.

J is TRBJ2-7 and V is TRBV7-8; 7 bases align to TRBD1. The CDR3 length is 15 residues. V lost 3 bases to trimming and J lost 0 bases; unmatched junction nucleotides: 5. CDR1 and CDR2 from the germline V gene are SGHVS and FQNEAQ. The CDR3 is CASSFLDRDSYEQYF. For the CDR3, the DNA is TGTGCCAGCAGCTTCTTAGACAGGGACTCCTACGAGCAGTACTTC.

The rearrangement links TRBV20-1 to TRBJ2-1, with unresolved D. The CDR3 consists of 11 residues. V lost 3 bases and J 5 bases, leaving 5 bases between the germline ends. Germline V gene data show CDR1 as DFQATT and CDR2 as SNEGSKA (reference sequence). CDR3 DNA sequence: TGCAGTGCTAGCGTTGACAATGAGCAGTTCTTC. It codes for CSASVDNEQFF.

Only a few counts were recorded for this clone. V and J are TRBV7-2 and TRBJ2-7, with D possibly called TRBD1 or TRBD2 (5 bases each). V lost 4 bases and J 6 bases, leaving 19 bases between the germline ends. Germline lookup yields CDR1 SGHTA and CDR2 FQGNSA. This CDR3 has 15 amino acids. For the CDR3, the DNA is TGTGCCAGCAGCTCGGGAACAGGTGTGTTCGGCGAGCAGTACTTC. Residues: CASSSGTGVFGEQYF.

This clone was counted a few times. The rearrangement links TRBV10-3 to TRBJ2-2; D remains unclear. CDR3 size: 14 residues. From germline, CDR1 is ENHRY and CDR2 SYGVKD. Trimming removed 2 bases from V and 7 bases from J, with 11 bases in between. CDR3 in DNA: TGTGCCATCAGTGAGCCCGGTCTGGGCGGGGAGCTGTTTTTT. Protein sequence: CAISEPGLGGELFF.

The genes are TRBV7-9 and TRBJ2-3, with D possibly being TRBD2 (6 bases). This CDR3 contains 17 residues. CDR1 is SEHNR, CDR2 FQNEAQ, per germline (reference sequence). Trimming cost V 6 bases and J 3 bases, with 22 bases left between them. The CDR3, as DNA: TGTGCCAGCAGTCACCCCCCCACCGGAGGGGAGACAGATACGCAGTATTTT. Amino acid sequence: CASSHPPTGGETDTQYF.

This clone came up a few times. CDR3 DNA: TGTGCCAGCAGAGGACAGGGCTACTACAATGAGCAGTTCTTC. Protein: CASRGQGYYNEQFF. The V call is TRBV2, the J call TRBJ2-1; 8 nucleotides match TRBD1. Germline-derived CDR1 and CDR2 are SNHLY and FYNNEI. The CDR3 sequence is 14 residues long. V shed 6 bases, J shed 3 bases, and the junction held 4 bases outside the gene matches.

This clone appeared a few times. This chain connects TRBV5-1 to TRBJ2-5; no definite D call. TRBJ2-7 explains the end of the DNA better; the J call may be wrong. This CDR3 is 11 amino acids long. Germline CDR1 SGHRS, CDR2 YFSETQ. CDR3 DNA: TGCGCCAGCAGCTTGGGCTACGAGCAGTACTTC. It specifies CASSLGYEQYF.

This clone was observed a few times. The genes are TRBV6-4 and TRBJ2-2, with D unresolved. The CDR3 contains 13 residues. Trimming cost V 2 bases and J 3 bases, with 4 bases left between them. The germline CDR1 and CDR2 sequences are MRHNA and SNTAGT. The CDR3 DNA reads TGTGCCAGCAGTGACGGGGACACCGGGGAGCTGTTTTTT. Protein sequence: CASSDGDTGELFF.

The rearrangement uses TRBV5-1 and TRBJ1-2; 8 bases are a match to TRBD1. The CDR3 runs 12 residues. The V gene's germline CDR1 is SGHRS and CDR2 YFSETQ. V trimming: 5 bases; J trimming: 8 bases; junction bases outside the gene matches: 5. CDR3 sequence (DNA): TGCGCCAGCAGATCGGACAGGGACGGCTACACCTTC. Its protein is CASRSDRDGYTF. Variable domain in full (rest from reference TRBV5-1 and TRBJ1-2): KAGVTQTPRYLIKTRGQQVTLSCSPISGHRSVSWYQQTPGQGLQFLFEYFSETQRNKGNFPGRFSGRQFSNSRSEMNVSTLELGDSALYLCASRSDRDGYTFGSGTRLTVV.